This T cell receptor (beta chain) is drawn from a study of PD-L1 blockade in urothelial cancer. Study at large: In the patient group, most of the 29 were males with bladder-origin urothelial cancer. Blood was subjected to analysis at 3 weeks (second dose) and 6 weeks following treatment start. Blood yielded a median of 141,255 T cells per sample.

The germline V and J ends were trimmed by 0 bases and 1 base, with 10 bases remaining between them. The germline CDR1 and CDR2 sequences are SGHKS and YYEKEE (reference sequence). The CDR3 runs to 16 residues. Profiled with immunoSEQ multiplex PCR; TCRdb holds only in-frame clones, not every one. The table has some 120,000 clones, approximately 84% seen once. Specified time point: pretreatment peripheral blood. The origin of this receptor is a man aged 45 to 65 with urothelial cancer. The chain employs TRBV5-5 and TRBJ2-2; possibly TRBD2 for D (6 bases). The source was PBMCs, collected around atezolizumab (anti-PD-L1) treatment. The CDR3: CASSLAAGRNTGELFF. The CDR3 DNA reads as TGTGCCAGCAGCTTGGCAGCGGGCAGGAACACCGGGGAGCTGTTTTTT.